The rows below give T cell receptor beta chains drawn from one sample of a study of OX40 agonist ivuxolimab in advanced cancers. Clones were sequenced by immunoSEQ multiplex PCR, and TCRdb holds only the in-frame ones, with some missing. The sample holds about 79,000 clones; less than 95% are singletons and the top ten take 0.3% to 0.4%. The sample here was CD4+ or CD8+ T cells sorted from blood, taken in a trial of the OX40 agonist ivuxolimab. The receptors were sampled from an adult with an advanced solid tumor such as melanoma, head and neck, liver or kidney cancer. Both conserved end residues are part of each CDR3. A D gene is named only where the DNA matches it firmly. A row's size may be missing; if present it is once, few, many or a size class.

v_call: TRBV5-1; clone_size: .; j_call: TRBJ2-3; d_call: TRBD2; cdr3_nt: TGCGCCAGCAGTCGGGGGACTAGCGGACTAATGGCAGATACGCAGTATTTT; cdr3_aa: CASSRGTSGLMADTQYF
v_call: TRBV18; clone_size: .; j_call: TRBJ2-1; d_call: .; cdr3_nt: TGTGCCAGCTCACCAAAGACAGGAAACAATGAGCAGTTCTTC; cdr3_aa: CASSPKTGNNEQFF
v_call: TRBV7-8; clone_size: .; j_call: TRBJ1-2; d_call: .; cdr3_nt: TGTGCCAGCAGACCGGAAACAGGGTCCTATGGCTACACCTTC; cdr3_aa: CASRPETGSYGYTF
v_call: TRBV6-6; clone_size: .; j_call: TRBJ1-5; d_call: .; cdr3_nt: TGTGCCAGCAGGCGACAGAGTTATAGCAATCAGCCCCAGCATTTT; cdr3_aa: CASRRQSYSNQPQHF
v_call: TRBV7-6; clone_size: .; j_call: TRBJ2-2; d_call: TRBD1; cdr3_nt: TGTGCCAGCAGCCCAACGACAGGGGACACCGGGGAGCTGTTTTTT; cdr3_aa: CASSPTTGDTGELFF
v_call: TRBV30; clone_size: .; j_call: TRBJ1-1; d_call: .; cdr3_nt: TGTGCCTGGAGACCAAGGGAGTGGAACACTGAAGCTTTCTTT; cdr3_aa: CAWRPREWNTEAFF
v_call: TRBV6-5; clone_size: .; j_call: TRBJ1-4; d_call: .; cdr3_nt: TGTGCCACCCCCGACCCAACTAATGAAAAACTGTTTTTT; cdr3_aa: CATPDPTNEKLFF
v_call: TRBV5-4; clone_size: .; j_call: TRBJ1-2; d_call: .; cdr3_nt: TGTGCCAGCAGCTTGGATCTGGGGATGAATGGCTACACCTTC; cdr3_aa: CASSLDLGMNGYTF
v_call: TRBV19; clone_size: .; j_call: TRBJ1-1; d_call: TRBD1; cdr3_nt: TGTGCCAGTAGTATTTCGGGACAGGGCGAGAACACTGAAGCTTTCTTT; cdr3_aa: CASSISGQGENTEAFF
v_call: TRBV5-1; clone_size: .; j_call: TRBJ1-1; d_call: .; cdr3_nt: TGCGCCAGCAGCTTGGAACGAGGAGACACTGAAGCTTTCTTT; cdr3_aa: CASSLERGDTEAFF
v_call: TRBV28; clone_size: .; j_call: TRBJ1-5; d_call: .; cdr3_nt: TGTGCCAGCAGGACCCCAGAGGGTTTGAAGCCCCAGCATTTT; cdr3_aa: CASRTPEGLKPQHF
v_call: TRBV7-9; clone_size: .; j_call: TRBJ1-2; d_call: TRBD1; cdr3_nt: TGTGCCAGCAGCCACGGGGACAGGGGGCAAGGCTACACCTTC; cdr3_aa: CASSHGDRGQGYTF
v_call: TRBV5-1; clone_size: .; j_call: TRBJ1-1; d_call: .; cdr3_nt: TGCGCCAGCAGCTTGAGCCCGGGGGTGACGAACACTGAAGCTTTCTTT; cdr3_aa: CASSLSPGVTNTEAFF
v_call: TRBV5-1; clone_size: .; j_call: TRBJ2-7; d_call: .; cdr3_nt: TGCGCCAGCAGCTTGACAACAACAGAGGGCTACGAGCAGTACTTC; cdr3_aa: CASSLTTTEGYEQYF
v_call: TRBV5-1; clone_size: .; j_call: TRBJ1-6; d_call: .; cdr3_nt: TGCGCCAGCCCCGCCCGGGACGAACAAGAGGGTTCACCCCTCCACTTT; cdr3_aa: CASPARDEQEGSPLHF
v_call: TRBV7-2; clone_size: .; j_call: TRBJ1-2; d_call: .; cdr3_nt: TGTGCCAGCAGCCCCAAACCCGACCCCGGTCCCTATGGCTACACCTTC; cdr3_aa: CASSPKPDPGPYGYTF
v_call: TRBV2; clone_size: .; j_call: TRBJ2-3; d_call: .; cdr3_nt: TGTGCCAGCAGTACCCGGGGAGATACGCAGTATTTT; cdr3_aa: CASSTRGDTQYF
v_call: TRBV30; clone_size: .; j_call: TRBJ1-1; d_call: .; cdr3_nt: TGTGCCTGGAGTCGAACGAACACTGAAGCTTTCTTT; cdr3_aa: CAWSRTNTEAFF
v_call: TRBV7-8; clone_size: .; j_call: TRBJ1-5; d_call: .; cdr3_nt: TGTGCCAGCAGTCCGGGAAAAGCGGGGAATCAGCCCCAGCATTTT; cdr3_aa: CASSPGKAGNQPQHF
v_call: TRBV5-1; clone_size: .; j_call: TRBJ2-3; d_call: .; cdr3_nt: TGCGCCAGCAGCTTTGGCCTCCGCACAGATACGCAGTATTTT; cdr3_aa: CASSFGLRTDTQYF
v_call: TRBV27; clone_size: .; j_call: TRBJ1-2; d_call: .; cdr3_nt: TGTGCCAGCAGTTTACGGGGGATCACCCCTAACTATGGCTACACCTTC; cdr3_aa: CASSLRGITPNYGYTF
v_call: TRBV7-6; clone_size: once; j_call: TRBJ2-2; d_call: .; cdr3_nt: TGTGCCAGCATCCGGGACAAGCACACCGGGGAGCTGTTTTTT; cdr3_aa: CASIRDKHTGELFF
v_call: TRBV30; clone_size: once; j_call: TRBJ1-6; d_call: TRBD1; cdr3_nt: TGTGCCTGGAGTGGAACAGGGGGCTTTCGGAATAATTCACCCCTCCACTTT; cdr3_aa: CAWSGTGGFRNNSPLHF
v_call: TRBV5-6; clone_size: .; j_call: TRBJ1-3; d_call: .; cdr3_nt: TGTGCCAGCAGCTTGGAATATGAAAACACCATATATTTT; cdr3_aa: CASSLEYENTIYF
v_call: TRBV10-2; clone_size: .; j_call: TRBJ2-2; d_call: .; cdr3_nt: TGCGCCAGCAGACCCACAGGGAAAGGCGGGGAGCTGTTTTTT; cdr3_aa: CASRPTGKGGELFF
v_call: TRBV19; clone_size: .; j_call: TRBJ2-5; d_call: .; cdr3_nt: TGTGCCAGTAGTCTCGGCTACGGGGAGACCCAGTACTTC; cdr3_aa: CASSLGYGETQYF
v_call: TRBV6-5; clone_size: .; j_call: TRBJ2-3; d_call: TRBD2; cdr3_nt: TGTGCCAGCAGCCGAGCGGGGGGTGTCGGAGATACGCAGTATTTT; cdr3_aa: CASSRAGGVGDTQYF
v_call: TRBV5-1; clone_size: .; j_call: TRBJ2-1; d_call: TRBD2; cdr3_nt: TGCGCCACAGAGAATTTAGCGGGGGGAACGAGCTCCTACAATGAGCAGTTCTTC; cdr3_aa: CATENLAGGTSSYNEQFF
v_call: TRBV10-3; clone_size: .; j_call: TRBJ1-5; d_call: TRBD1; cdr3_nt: TGTGCCATCGCCGGGACAGGAGATAGCAATCAGCCCCAGCATTTT; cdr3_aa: CAIAGTGDSNQPQHF
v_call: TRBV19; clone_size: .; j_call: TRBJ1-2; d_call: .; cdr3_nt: TGTGCCAGTAGCCAGGGATACTATGGCTACACCTTC; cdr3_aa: CASSQGYYGYTF
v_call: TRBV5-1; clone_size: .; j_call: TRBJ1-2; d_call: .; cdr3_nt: TGCGCCAGCAGCCGGACACCGAACTATGGCTACACCTTC; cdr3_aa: CASSRTPNYGYTF
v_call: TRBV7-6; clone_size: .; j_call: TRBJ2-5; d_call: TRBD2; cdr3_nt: TGTGCCAGCAGCTTAGCGCTGATGCTAGCGGACCAAGAGACCCAGTACTTC; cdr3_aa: CASSLALMLADQETQYF
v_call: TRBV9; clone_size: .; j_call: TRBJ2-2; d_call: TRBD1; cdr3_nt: TGTGCCAGCAGCGTATCGGGACAGGGGACCGGGGAGCTGTTTTTT; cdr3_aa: CASSVSGQGTGELFF
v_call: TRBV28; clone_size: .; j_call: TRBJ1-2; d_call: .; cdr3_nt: TGTGCCAGCAGTTTATACTCCCTTGGTGGCTACACCTTC; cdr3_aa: CASSLYSLGGYTF
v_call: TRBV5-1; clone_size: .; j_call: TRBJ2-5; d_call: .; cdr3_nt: TGCGCCAGCAGCTTTGAGCAAGAGACCCAGTACTTC; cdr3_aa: CASSFEQETQYF
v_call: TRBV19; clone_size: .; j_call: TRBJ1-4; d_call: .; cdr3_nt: TGTGCCAGTAGTCGTGACCGTGCAACTAATGAAAAACTGTTTTTT; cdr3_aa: CASSRDRATNEKLFF
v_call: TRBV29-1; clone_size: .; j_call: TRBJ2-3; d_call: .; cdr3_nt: TGCAGCGTTGAAGTCAACACAGATACGCAGTATTTT; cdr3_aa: CSVEVNTDTQYF
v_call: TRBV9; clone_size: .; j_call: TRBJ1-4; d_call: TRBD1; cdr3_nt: TGTGCCAGCAGCGCCGGGACAGATAATGAAAAACTGTTTTTT; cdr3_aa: CASSAGTDNEKLFF
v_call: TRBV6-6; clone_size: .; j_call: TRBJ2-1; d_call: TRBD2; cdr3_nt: TGTGCCAGCAGTTACCGCGGGGGGGTCTACAATGAGCAGTTCTTC; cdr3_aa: CASSYRGGVYNEQFF
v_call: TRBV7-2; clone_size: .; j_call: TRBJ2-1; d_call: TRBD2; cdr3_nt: TGTGCCAGCAGCACGGCCGGGACTAGCGCTAACAATGAGCAGTTCTTC; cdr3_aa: CASSTAGTSANNEQFF